One sample yielded the 21 T cell receptor beta chains listed below, sequenced in a study of blood T cell repertoires in COVID-19. The repertoire was sequenced with immunoSEQ multiplex PCR; TCRdb's copy has only in-frame clones and lacks some. The data hold over 200,000 clones, with under 90% observed a single time. Material for sequencing was peripheral blood. These receptors originate from a woman over 75 with COVID-19, enrolled during active disease.

Here the CDR3 reads CASSPLILRYEQYF. DNA of the CDR3: TGTGCCAGCAGCCCCCTAATTCTACGCTACGAGCAGTACTTC. The chain employs TRBV6-1 and TRBJ2-7; D not certain. With 6 bases removed from V and 3 bases from J, the gap between germline ends came to 15 bases. This CDR3 contains 14 residues. Germline V CDR1 and CDR2: MNHNS, SASEGT.

V gene TRBV7-9 combines with J gene TRBJ2-5; perhaps TRBD1 as D (5 bases). V was cut by 8 bases and J by 4 bases, with 14 bases left in between. Per the germline V gene, CDR1 is SEHNR and CDR2 is FQNEAQ (reference sequence). CDR3 length: 13 residues. The DNA for the CDR3 is TGTGCCAGCCAGGGCCAGGGCGGAGAGACCCAGTACTTC. It translates to CASQGQGGETQYF. Drawing the rest from reference TRBV7-9 and TRBJ2-5, the complete variable domain is DTGVSQNPRHKITKRGQNVTFRCDPISEHNRLYWYRQTLGQGPEFLTYFQNEAQLEKSRLLSDRFSAERPKGSFSTLEIQRTEQGDSAMYLCASQGQGGETQYFGPGTRLLVL.

This clone appeared a single time. V and J are TRBV20-1 and TRBJ2-1, with a weak D call TRBD2 (5 bases). Between the trimmed V and J ends, which lost 6 bases and 10 bases, there was a span of 13 bases. Germline CDR1 DFQATT, CDR2 SNEGSKA (reference sequence). The CDR3 totals 11 residues. CDR3 residues: CSARRAPEQFF. CDR3 DNA sequence: TGCAGTGCCCGGCGGGCCCCGGAGCAGTTCTTC.

This clone was counted only a few times. The CDR3 nucleotides read TGTGCCAGCAGCCAAGATAGCGGGGCGAACTACGAGCAGTACTTC. Protein sequence: CASSQDSGANYEQYF. This rearrangement joins TRBV4-2 to TRBJ2-7, with TRBD2 matching over 8 bases. CDR1 is LGHNA, CDR2 YNFKEQ, per germline. This CDR3 is built from 15 residues. J was trimmed by 3 bases and V by 0 bases; bases with no gene match: 4.

This clone has just one count. This chain links TRBV10-3 with TRBJ2-7; the match to TRBD1 covers 8 bases. V was pared by 9 bases and J by 4 bases, with 5 bases of the junction left unmatched. In germline, CDR1 is ENHRY, CDR2 SYGVKD. The CDR3 is made up of 12 amino acids. The DNA of the CDR3 is TGTGCCATTGGGACAGGAGTATACGAGCAGTACTTC. The encoded protein is CAIGTGVYEQYF.

This chain links TRBV2 with TRBJ2-1; 10 bases are shared with TRBD2. Trimming removed 6 bases from V and 8 bases from J; junction bases left unmatched: 10. CDR1 is SNHLY, CDR2 FYNNEI, per germline. The CDR3 loop spans 15 amino acids. The CDR3 region is CASRPRTSGSDEQFF. The CDR3 coding sequence is TGTGCCAGCAGACCAAGGACTAGCGGAAGCGATGAGCAGTTCTTC. Drawing the rest from reference TRBV2 and TRBJ2-1, the complete variable domain is EPEVTQTPSHQVTQMGQEVILRCVPISNHLYFYWYRQILGQKVEFLVSFYNNEISEKSEIFDDQFSVERPDGSNFTLKIRSTKLEDSAMYFCASRPRTSGSDEQFFGPGTRLTVL.

The chain has TRBV2 and TRBJ1-5; D is uncertain. The CDR3 extends over 13 amino acids. V lost 7 bases and J 1 base, leaving 8 bases between the germline ends. CDR1 is SNHLY, CDR2 FYNNEI, per germline. The CDR3 DNA follows: TGTGCCAGCACCGGAGACAGCAATCAGCCCCAGCATTTT. It is translated as CASTGDSNQPQHF.

V and J are TRBV19 and TRBJ1-2; 7 positions match TRBD1. After removal of 7 bases from V and 2 bases from J, the junction contained 7 bases not matched to a gene. The CDR3 is 14 residues long. CDR1 is LNHDA, CDR2 SQIVND, per germline (reference sequence). The CDR3 DNA is TGTGCCAGTACCCTCCGGGACAGAAACTATGGCTACACCTTC. This gives the protein CASTLRDRNYGYTF.

The CDR3 sequence: CASSLVQGVRYEQYF. CDR3 DNA: TGCGCCAGCAGCTTGGTTCAGGGGGTAAGGTACGAGCAGTACTTC. This chain joins TRBV5-1 and TRBJ2-7; 7 bases line up with TRBD1. In germline, CDR1 is SGHRS, CDR2 YFSETQ. This CDR3 spans 15 amino acids. The V gene end was trimmed by 0 bases and the J gene end by 4 bases; junction bases not matched to a gene: 7.

CDR3 in amino acids: CASSVGAGVYNEQFF. In DNA form, the CDR3 reads TGTGCCAGCAGCGTAGGAGCGGGAGTATACAATGAGCAGTTCTTC. This sequence joins TRBV9 and TRBJ2-1; 8 positions agree with TRBD2. The CDR3 runs to 15 residues. V shed 0 bases and J 4 bases; nucleotides not matched to a gene: 3. Germline V CDR1 and CDR2: SGDLS, YYNGEE. The full variable domain, its missing parts supplied by reference TRBV9 and TRBJ2-1, is DSGVTQTPKHLITATGQRVTLRCSPRSGDLSVYWYQQSLDQGLQFLIQYYNGEERAKGNILERFSAQQFPDLHSELNLSSLELGDSALYFCASSVGAGVYNEQFFGPGTRLTVL.

This clone was seen just once. The rearrangement joins TRBV27 to TRBJ2-7, with 7 bases that match TRBD1. The ends lost 4 bases at V and 3 bases at J; junction bases unmatched: 9. The CDR3 consists of 15 residues. Germline assignment: CDR1 MNHEY and CDR2 SMNVEV (reference sequence). The CDR3 loop reads CASSSNARGLYEQYF. The CDR3 DNA reads TGTGCCAGCAGTTCAAACGCGAGGGGGCTCTACGAGCAGTACTTC.

The chain links TRBV6-2 or TRBV6-3 to TRBJ2-7; the D gene is possibly TRBD1 (5 bases). In germline, CDR1 is MNHEY, CDR2 SVGEGT. V was cut by 5 bases and J by 5 bases, with 19 bases left in between. The CDR3 runs 15 residues. The CDR3 protein is CASSNPTHQGNEQYF. In DNA, the CDR3 is TGTGCCAGCAGTAACCCGACCCACCAGGGCAACGAGCAGTACTTC.

V gene TRBV7-9 combines with J gene TRBJ2-1; D possibly corresponds to TRBD2 (6 bases). Trimming pared 5 bases from V and 5 bases from J, leaving 19 bases between. The CDR3 spans 16 residues. Per germline, CDR1 SEHNR and CDR2 FQNEAQ (reference sequence). The DNA for the CDR3 is TGTGCCAGCAGCCAGACTCGCGGACTACAAAACAATGAGCAGTTCTTC. Translated, it gives CASSQTRGLQNNEQFF.

The rearrangement links TRBV23-1 to TRBJ1-5, with TRBD1 matching over 7 bases. TRBV23-1 is an open reading frame whose function is uncertain. CDR3 size: 17 residues. V shed 7 bases, J shed 0 bases, and the junction held 12 bases outside the gene matches. This CDR3 reads CASMRTGDTFSNQPQHF. The DNA of the CDR3 is TGCGCCAGCATGAGGACAGGAGATACTTTTAGCAATCAGCCCCAGCATTTT.

The chain combines TRBV5-1 with TRBJ2-3; 10 bases are shared with TRBD2. The CDR3 extends over 16 amino acids. The germline V gene encodes CDR1 SGHRS and CDR2 YFSETQ. Trimming at V came to 4 bases and at J to 6 bases, leaving 11 bases not matched to a gene. The CDR3 DNA is TGCGCCAGCAGCCAGCAAGCGGGGGGGTTCACCGATACGCAGTATTTT. This gives the protein CASSQQAGGFTDTQYF. The full variable domain, with the rest looked up from reference TRBV5-1 and TRBJ2-3, is KAGVTQTPRYLIKTRGQQVTLSCSPISGHRSVSWYQQTPGQGLQFLFEYFSETQRNKGNFPGRFSGRQFSNSRSEMNVSTLELGDSALYLCASSQQAGGFTDTQYFGPGTRLTVL.

The gene calls are TRBV29-1 and TRBJ1-2; possibly TRBD1 for D (6 bases). CDR3 length: 13 residues. V was trimmed by 6 bases and J by 5 bases, leaving 16 bases between them. Germline V gives CDR1 SQVTM, CDR2 ANQGSEA. CDR3 in DNA: TGCAGCGTCGCCGGGGGGGGCGGGTATGGCTACACCTTC. Translation: CSVAGGGGYGYTF. Full variable domain (rest looked up from reference TRBV29-1 and TRBJ1-2): SAVISQKPSRDICQRGTSLTIQCQVDSQVTMMFWYRQQPGQSLTLIATANQGSEATYESGFVIDKFPISRPNLTFSTLTVSNMSPEDSSIYLCSVAGGGGYGYTFGSGTRLTVV.

The genes are TRBV2 and TRBJ2-5; 7 bases agree with TRBD2. Per the germline V gene, CDR1 is SNHLY and CDR2 is FYNNEI. This CDR3 region has 13 residues. J was trimmed by 5 bases and V by 10 bases; bases with no gene match: 10. CDR3 in amino acids: CATAPAAGETQYF. The CDR3 DNA is TGTGCCACCGCCCCGGCAGCGGGGGAGACCCAGTACTTC.

This chain links TRBV18 with TRBJ2-2, with TRBD1 matching over 7 bases. Looked up from germline, CDR1 is KGHSH and CDR2 is LQKENI. V lost 4 bases and J lost 6; bases outside the gene matches: 11. This CDR3 contains 16 residues. In nucleotides, the CDR3 is TGTGCCAGCTCACAAGCTCGTGACAGGGCGGCCGGGGAGCTGTTTTTT. Amino acid sequence: CASSQARDRAAGELFF.

The chain is built from TRBV2 and TRBJ1-2; TRBD1 aligns across 7 bases. CDR1 is SNHLY and CDR2 is FYNNEI in the germline V gene. The CDR3 spans 14 residues. V shed 3 bases, J shed 5 bases, and the junction held 6 bases outside the gene matches. In DNA form, the CDR3 reads TGTGCCAGCAGTGAGGTGGGACAGTATTATGGCTACACCTTC. Protein sequence: CASSEVGQYYGYTF.

V gene TRBV4-2 combines with J gene TRBJ1-2; the match to TRBD1 covers 7 bases. The CDR3 runs 13 residues. Germline values: CDR1 LGHNA, CDR2 YNFKEQ. With V trimmed by 3 bases and J by 7 bases, 5 bases remained unmatched. The CDR3 DNA is TGTGCCAGCAGCCACCCCAGGGGGGCTGGCTACACCTTC. Its protein is CASSHPRGAGYTF.

This chain connects TRBV6-5 to TRBJ1-3; 9 bases align to TRBD1. CDR3 length: 13 amino acids. V lost 5 bases, J lost 8 bases, and 4 bases stayed unmatched. Looked up from germline, CDR1 is MNHEY and CDR2 is SVGAGI. In nucleotides, the CDR3 is TGTGCCAGCAGTAGGGACAGGGAGGACACCATATATTTT. Translating it yields CASSRDREDTIYF.